A single sample gave rise to the 6 T cell receptor beta chains below, sequenced in a study of T cell repertoires in cytomegalovirus infection. These receptors have no identified antigens. One entry per CDR3 protein results from TCRdb running MiXCR on the reads. The table shows roughly 990,000 distinct CDR3 sequences, with 31% occurring only once. Sample: cultured CD8+ T cells from PBMCs, taken from culture after CMV antigen stimulation. These TCRs come from a human donor in good health (CMV status not recorded). Some clones in this sample may be carry-over from other donors' samples.

This clonotype was seen at least ten times. The V gene is TRBV7-6, the J gene TRBJ2-3; the match to TRBD2 covers 7 bases. Germline CDR1 and CDR2: SGHVS and FNYEAQ. The CDR3 is 15 amino acids. V gave up 5 bases and J gave up 4 bases; unmatched junction bases: 9. The CDR3 nucleotides read TGTGCCAGCAGCCTACTTGGGGGGAGGGCAGATACGCAGTATTTT. Residues: CASSLLGGRADTQYF.

This clonotype occurred a few times. The V gene is TRBV27, the J gene TRBJ2-7; D unresolved. The CDR3 is 13 amino acids. V lost 2 bases and J 2 bases, leaving 7 bases between the germline ends. Per the germline V gene, CDR1 is MNHEY and CDR2 is SMNVEV (reference sequence). Written as DNA, the CDR3 is TGTGCCAGCAGTTTAAACGGAGCCTACGAGCAGTACTTC. This translates into CASSLNGAYEQYF.

About this clonotype: A junction end diverges from the germline sequence, so it may reflect a read error. This CDR3 is CAIGESVTADGYTF. DNA of the CDR3: TGTGCCATCGGTGAGTCGGTGACAGCGGATGGCTACACCTTC. J is TRBJ1-2 and V is TRBV10-3; perhaps TRBD1 as D (5 bases). Germline assignment: CDR1 ENHRY and CDR2 SYGVKD. This CDR3 has 14 amino acids.

The chain has TRBV7-9 and TRBJ2-1, with D possibly being TRBD1 (5 bases). The germline V gene encodes CDR1 SEHNR and CDR2 FQNEAQ (reference sequence). The V and J ends lost 6 bases and 7 bases respectively, with 16 bases between them. This CDR3 is built from 14 residues. CDR3: CASSQTTGANEQFF. The DNA for the CDR3 is TGTGCCAGCAGTCAAACTACTGGGGCTAATGAGCAGTTCTTC.

V usage is TRBV29-1 and J usage is TRBJ2-6, with 11 nucleotides matching TRBD1. The V gene's germline CDR1 is SQVTM and CDR2 ANQGSEA. V shed 3 bases and J 4 bases; nucleotides not matched to a gene: 11. The CDR3 runs 18 residues. The CDR3: CSVEAGDRGMVGANVLTF. The CDR3 DNA reads TGCAGCGTTGAGGCGGGGGACAGGGGGATGGTGGGGGCCAACGTCCTGACTTTC.

The chain is built from TRBV7-4 and TRBJ2-7; no clear D gene. Trimming pared 7 bases from V and 2 bases from J, leaving 18 bases between. The CDR3 loop spans 15 amino acids. Germline V gene data show CDR1 as SGHVT and CDR2 as SQSDAQ. The CDR3 protein is CASTSPDLVTYEQYF. The DNA for the CDR3 is TGTGCCAGCACCTCCCCGGATTTGGTCACCTACGAGCAGTACTTC.